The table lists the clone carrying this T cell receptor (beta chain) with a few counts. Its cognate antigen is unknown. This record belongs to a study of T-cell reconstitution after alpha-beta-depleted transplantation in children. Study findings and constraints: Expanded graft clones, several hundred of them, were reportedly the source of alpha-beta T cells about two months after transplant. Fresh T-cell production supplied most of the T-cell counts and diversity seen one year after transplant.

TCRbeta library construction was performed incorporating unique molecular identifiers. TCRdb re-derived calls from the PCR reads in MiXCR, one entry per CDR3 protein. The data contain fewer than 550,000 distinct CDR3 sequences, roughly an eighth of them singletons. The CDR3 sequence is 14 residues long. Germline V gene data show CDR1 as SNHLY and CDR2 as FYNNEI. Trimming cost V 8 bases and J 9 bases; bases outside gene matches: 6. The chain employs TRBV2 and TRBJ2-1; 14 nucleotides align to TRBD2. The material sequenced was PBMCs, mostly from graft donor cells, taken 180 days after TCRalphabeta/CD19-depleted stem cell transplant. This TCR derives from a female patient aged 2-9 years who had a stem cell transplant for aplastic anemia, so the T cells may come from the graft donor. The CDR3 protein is CASGKTSGGGEQFF. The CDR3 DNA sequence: TGTGCCAGCGGCAAGACTAGCGGGGGGGGTGAGCAGTTCTTC.